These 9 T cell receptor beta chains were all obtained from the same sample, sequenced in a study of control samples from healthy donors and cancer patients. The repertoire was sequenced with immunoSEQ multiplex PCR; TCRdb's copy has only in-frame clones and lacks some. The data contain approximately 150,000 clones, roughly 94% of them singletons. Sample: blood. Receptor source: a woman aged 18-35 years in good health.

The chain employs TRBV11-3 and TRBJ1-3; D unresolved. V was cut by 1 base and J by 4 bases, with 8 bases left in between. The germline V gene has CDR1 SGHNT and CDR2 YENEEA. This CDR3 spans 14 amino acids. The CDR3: CASSLGRRGNTIYF. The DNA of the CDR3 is TGTGCCAGCAGCTTAGGACGTCGCGGAAACACCATATATTTT.

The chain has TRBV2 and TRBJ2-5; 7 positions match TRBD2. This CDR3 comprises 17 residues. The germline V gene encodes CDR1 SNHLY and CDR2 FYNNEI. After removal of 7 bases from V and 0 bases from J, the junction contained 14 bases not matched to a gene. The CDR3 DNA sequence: TGTGCCAGCATCCGCGGGACTACGCTGTGGTACCAAGAGACCCAGTACTTC. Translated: CASIRGTTLWYQETQYF.

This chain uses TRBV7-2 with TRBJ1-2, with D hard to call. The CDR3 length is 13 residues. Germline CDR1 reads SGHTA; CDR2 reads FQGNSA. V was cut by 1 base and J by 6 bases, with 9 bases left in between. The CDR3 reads CASSLGRRNGYTF. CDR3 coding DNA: TGTGCCAGCAGCTTAGGCAGGCGGAATGGCTACACCTTC.

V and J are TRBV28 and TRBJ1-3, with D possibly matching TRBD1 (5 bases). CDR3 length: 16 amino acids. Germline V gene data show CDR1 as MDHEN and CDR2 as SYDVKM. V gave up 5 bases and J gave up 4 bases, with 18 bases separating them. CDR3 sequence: CASSTRTGEGGNTIYF. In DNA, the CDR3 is TGTGCCAGCAGTACTAGGACGGGGGAGGGGGGAAACACCATATATTTT.

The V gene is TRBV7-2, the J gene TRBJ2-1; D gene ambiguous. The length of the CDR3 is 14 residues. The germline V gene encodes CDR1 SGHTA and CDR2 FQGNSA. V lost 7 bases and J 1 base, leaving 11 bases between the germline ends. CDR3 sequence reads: CASTLSRSYNEQFF. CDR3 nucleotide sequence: TGTGCCAGCACCCTGAGTAGGTCCTACAATGAGCAGTTCTTC.

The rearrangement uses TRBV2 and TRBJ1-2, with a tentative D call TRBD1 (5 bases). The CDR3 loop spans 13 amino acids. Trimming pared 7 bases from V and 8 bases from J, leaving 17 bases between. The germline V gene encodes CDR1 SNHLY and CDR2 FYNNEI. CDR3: CASNSLGARGYTF. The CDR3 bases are TGTGCCAGCAACAGCCTCGGGGCGCGAGGCTACACCTTC.

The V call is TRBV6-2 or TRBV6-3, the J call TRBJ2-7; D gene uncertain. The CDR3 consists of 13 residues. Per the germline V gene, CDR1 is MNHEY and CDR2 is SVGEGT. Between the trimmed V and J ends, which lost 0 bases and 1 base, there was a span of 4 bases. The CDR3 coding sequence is TGTGCCAGCAGTTACTCCAATTCCTACGAGCAGTACTTC. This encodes CASSYSNSYEQYF.

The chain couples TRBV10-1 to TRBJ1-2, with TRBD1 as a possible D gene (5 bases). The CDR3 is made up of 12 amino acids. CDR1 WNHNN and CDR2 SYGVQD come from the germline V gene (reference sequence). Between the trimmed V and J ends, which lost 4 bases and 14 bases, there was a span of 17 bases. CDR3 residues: CASSGGKGNWTF. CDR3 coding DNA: TGCGCCAGCAGTGGGGGGAAAGGGAATTGGACCTTC.

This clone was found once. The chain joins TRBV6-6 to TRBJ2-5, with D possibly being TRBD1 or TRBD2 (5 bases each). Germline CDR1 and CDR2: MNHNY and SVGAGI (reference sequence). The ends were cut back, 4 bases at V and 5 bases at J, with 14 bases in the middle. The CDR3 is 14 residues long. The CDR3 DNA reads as TGTGCCAGCAGTTTCCCGGGGCGAGGGGAGACCCAGTACTTC. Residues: CASSFPGRGETQYF.